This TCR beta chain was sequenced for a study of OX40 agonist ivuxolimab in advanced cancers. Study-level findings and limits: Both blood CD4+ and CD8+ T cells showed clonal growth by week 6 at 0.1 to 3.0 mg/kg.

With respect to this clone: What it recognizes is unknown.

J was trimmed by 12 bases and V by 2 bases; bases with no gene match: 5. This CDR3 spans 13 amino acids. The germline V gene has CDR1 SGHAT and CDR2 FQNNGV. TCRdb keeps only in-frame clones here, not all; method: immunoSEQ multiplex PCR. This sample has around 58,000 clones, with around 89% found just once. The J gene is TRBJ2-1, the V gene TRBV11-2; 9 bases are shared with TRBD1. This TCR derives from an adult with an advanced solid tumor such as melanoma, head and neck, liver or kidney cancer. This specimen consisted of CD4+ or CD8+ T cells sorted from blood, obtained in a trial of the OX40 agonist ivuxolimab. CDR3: CASSLLTGGRQFF. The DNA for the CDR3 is TGTGCCAGCAGCTTACTCACAGGGGGCCGGCAGTTCTTC.